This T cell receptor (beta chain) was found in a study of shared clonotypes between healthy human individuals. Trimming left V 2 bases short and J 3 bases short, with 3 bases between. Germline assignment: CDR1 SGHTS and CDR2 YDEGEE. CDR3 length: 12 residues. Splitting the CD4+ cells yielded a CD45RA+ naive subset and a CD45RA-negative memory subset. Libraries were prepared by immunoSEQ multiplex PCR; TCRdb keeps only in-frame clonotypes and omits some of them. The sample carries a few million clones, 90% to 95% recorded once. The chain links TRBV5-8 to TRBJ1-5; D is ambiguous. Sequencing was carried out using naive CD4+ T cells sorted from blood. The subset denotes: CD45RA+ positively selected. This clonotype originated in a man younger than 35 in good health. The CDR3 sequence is CASSFVNQPQHF. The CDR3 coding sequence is TGTGCCAGCAGCTTCGTCAATCAGCCCCAGCATTTT.